This TCR beta chain was documented in a study of CD8+ T cells in alopecia areata. The CDR3 consists of 14 residues. CDR1 and CDR2 from the germline V gene are LGHNA and YNLKQL (reference sequence). Isolated RNA was reverse transcribed into cDNA used as the sequencing template. The protocol was immunoSEQ multiplex PCR, while the TCRdb copy is restricted to in-frame clones and leaves out a portion. The sample holds around 290,000 clones, and no clone turns up only once. The authors sorted pooled cutaneous lymph node cells using CD4, CD8alpha, NKG2D, NKG2ACE and other markers. As regards this clone: Its target is unknown. Genes here carry mouse names. The read ends 4 residues shy of where the CDR3 ends; the end is completed using the germline J gene.

Regarding the study as a whole: Sequencing of scalp samples also captures resident alphabeta T cells of normal skin. Sharing of TCR sequences between patients (possibly for HLA-related reasons) was less clear than in mice. Normal scalp showed lower clonality than lesional scalp, especially alopecia totalis/universalis.

Source material: CD4+ T cells sorted from a lymph node. The genes are TRBV5 and TRBJ1-2; possibly TRBD1 for D (5 bases). The TCR comes from a C3H/HeJ mouse with alopecia areata. The strain bears MHC haplotype H2-k. The DNA read from the CDR3 is TGTGCCAGCAGCCAAGATCGCAGGGCAACC. It codes for CASSQDRRAT. The complete CDR3 sequence is CASSQDRRATDYTF.